Below are 7 T cell receptor beta chains sequenced from a single sample in a study of CD8+ T cells in alopecia areata. cDNA prepared by RNA extraction and subsequent reverse transcription served as the template for sequencing. Clones were sequenced by immunoSEQ multiplex PCR, and TCRdb holds only the in-frame ones, with some missing. The repertoire holds approximately 130,000 clones, with around 48% as singletons. The sequenced sample consisted of NKG2D-low CD8+ T cells sorted from blood. These TCRs come from a human donor with alopecia areata.

This clone was seen once. The chain couples TRBV2 to TRBJ1-1, with D perhaps matching TRBD1 (6 bases). Germline V gene data show CDR1 as SNHLY and CDR2 as FYNNEI. The CDR3 loop spans 13 amino acids. V lost 4 bases to trimming and J lost 5 bases, with 11 bases between them. For the CDR3, the DNA is TGTGCCAGCAGTGGAATACAGGGTACTGAAGCTTTCTTT. Translation: CASSGIQGTEAFF. The whole variable domain, remainder taken from reference TRBV2 and TRBJ1-1, is EPEVTQTPSHQVTQMGQEVILRCVPISNHLYFYWYRQILGQKVEFLVSFYNNEISEKSEIFDDQFSVERPDGSNFTLKIRSTKLEDSAMYFCASSGIQGTEAFFGQGTRLTVV.

This rearrangement joins TRBV29-1 to TRBJ2-5; 7 positions agree with TRBD2. From germline, CDR1 is SQVTM and CDR2 ANQGSEA. V trimming: 4 bases; J trimming: 7 bases; junction bases outside the gene matches: 12. The CDR3 extends over 14 amino acids. The CDR3 coding sequence is TGCAGCGTTGTGGGCCAAACGGGGGGTGGGACCCAGTACTTC. Encoded protein: CSVVGQTGGGTQYF.

The V and J genes are TRBV7-9 and TRBJ2-7; no clear D. Trimming removed 5 bases from V and 6 bases from J, with 23 bases in between. This CDR3 comprises 16 residues. Germline loops: CDR1 SEHNR, CDR2 FQNEAQ (reference sequence). CDR3 in amino acids: CASSIDRGPSWGEQYF. CDR3 nucleotide sequence: TGTGCCAGCAGCATAGACCGTGGGCCCAGTTGGGGCGAGCAGTACTTC.

The chain carries TRBV27 and TRBJ2-5; D may correspond to TRBD1 or TRBD2 (5 bases each). Germline CDR1 and CDR2: MNHEY and SMNVEV (reference sequence). The CDR3 is 15 amino acids. The V gene lost 8 bases and the J gene lost 1 base, with 17 bases spanning the gap. Written as DNA, the CDR3 is TGTGCCAGCGGGGGTCTAGGAGGCGTCCAAGAGACCCAGTACTTC. It translates to CASGGLGGVQETQYF.

A few counts support this clone. The chain recombines TRBV23-1 with TRBJ2-1, with D perhaps matching TRBD1 (6 bases). TRBV23-1 is reported as an ORF; its role is uncertain. This CDR3 has 14 amino acids. Trimming pared 0 bases from V and 5 bases from J, leaving 8 bases between. The CDR3 DNA follows: TGCGCCAGCAGTCAATCGAGGGGGAACAATGAGCAGTTCTTC. Its translation: CASSQSRGNNEQFF.

The sample holds a few counts of this clone. The chain employs TRBV4-1 and TRBJ2-7; a weak D match, TRBD1 (5 bases). The V end lost 4 bases, the J end lost 2 bases, and 12 bases lay between the germline ends. There are 14 residues in the CDR3. The germline V gene encodes CDR1 MGHRA and CDR2 YSYEKL. CDR3 DNA: TGCGCCAGCAGCCCGGAAGGCAGGGCCTACGAGCAGTACTTC. It specifies CASSPEGRAYEQYF.

This sequence joins TRBV30 and TRBJ2-1, with 11 positions matching TRBD1. J was trimmed by 8 bases and V by 5 bases; bases with no gene match: 11. The germline CDR1 and CDR2 sequences are GTSNPN and SVGIG (reference sequence). This CDR3 is 15 amino acids long. Here the CDR3 DNA reads TGTGCCTGGGTCGGCCCCGGGACAGGGGGTTATGAGCAGTTCTTC. This sequence encodes CAWVGPGTGGYEQFF.